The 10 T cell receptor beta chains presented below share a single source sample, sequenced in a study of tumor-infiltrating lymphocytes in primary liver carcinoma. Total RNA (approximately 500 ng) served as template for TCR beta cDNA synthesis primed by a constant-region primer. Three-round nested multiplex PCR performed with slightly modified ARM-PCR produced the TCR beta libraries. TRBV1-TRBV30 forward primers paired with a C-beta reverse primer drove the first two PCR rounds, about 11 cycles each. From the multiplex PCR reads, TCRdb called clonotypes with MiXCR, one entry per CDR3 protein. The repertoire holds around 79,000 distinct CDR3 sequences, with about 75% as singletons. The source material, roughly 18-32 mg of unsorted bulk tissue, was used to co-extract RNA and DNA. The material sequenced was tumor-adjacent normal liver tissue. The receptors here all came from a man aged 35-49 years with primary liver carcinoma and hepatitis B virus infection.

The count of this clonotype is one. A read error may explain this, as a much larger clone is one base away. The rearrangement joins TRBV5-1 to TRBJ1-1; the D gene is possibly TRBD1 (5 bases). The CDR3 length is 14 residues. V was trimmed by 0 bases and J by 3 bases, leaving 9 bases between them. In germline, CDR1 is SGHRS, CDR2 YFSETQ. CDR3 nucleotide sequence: TGCGCCAGCAGCTTGGGACAGAGGTACACTGAAGCTTTCTTT. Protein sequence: CASSLGQRYTEAFF.

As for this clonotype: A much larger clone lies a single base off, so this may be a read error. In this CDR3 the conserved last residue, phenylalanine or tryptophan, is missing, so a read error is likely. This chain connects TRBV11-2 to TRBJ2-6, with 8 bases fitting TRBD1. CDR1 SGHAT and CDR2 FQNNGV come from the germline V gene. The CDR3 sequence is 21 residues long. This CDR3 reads CASSMGGDRGISLSGANALTL. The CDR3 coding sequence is TGTGCCAGCAGCATGGGGGGAGACAGGGGCATTTCCCTCTCTGGGGCCAACGCCCTGACTCTC.

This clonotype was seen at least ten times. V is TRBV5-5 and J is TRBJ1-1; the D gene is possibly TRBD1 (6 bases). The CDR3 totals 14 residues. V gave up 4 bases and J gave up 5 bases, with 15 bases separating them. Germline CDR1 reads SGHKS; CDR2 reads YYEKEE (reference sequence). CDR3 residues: CASSPGRGWTEAFF. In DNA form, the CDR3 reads TGTGCCAGCAGCCCGGGCAGGGGTTGGACTGAAGCTTTCTTT.

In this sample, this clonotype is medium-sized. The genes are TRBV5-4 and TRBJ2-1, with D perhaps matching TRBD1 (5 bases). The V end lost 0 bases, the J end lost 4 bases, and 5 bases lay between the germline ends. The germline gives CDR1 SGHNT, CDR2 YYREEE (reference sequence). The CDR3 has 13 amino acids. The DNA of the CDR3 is TGTGCCAGCAGCTTGGGACAGTACAATGAGCAGTTCTTC. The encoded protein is CASSLGQYNEQFF.

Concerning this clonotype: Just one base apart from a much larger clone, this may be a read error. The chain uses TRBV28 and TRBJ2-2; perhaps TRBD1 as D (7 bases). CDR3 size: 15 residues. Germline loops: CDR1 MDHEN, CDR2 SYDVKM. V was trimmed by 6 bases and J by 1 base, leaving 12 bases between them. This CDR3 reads CASRRDRLNTGELFF. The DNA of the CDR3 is TGTGCCAGCAGGCGGGACAGATTGAACACCGGGGAGCTGTTTTTT. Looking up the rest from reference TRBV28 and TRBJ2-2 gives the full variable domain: DVKVTQSSRYLVKRTGEKVFLECVQDMDHENMFWYRQDPGLGLRLIYFSYDVKMKEKGDIPEGYSVSREKKERFSLILESASTNQTSMYLCASRRDRLNTGELFFGEGSRLTVL.

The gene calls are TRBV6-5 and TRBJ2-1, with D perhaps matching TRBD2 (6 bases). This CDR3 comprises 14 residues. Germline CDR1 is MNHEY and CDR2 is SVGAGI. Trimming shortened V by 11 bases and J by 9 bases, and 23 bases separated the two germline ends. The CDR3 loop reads CAGGYSAGWAEQFF. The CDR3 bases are TGTGCCGGCGGTTACTCGGCGGGGTGGGCTGAGCAGTTCTTC.

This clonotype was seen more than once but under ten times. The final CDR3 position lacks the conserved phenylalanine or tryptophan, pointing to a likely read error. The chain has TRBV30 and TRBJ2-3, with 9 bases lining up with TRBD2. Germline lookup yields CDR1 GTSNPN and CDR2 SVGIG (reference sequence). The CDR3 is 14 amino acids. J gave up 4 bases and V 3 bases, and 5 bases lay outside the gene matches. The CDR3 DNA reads TGTGCCTGGAGCTGGGCGGGGGGGGCAGATACGCAGTATCTT. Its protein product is CAWSWAGGADTQYL.

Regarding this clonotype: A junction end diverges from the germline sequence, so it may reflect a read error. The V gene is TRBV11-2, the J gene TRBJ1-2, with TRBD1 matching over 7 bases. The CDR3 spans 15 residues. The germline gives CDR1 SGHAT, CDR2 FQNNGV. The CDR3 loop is CASNYIGGSSPGCTF. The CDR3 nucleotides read TGTGCCAGCAACTATATAGGGGGCTCCTCCCCTGGCTGCACCTTC.

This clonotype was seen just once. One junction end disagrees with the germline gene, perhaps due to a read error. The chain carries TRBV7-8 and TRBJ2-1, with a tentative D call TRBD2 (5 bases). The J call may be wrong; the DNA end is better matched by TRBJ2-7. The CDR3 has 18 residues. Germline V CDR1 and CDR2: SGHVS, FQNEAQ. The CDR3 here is CANSSLGGSAVSYNEQYF. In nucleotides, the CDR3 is TGTGCCAACAGCTCGCTTGGAGGCTCAGCGGTCTCCTACAATGAGCAGTACTTC.

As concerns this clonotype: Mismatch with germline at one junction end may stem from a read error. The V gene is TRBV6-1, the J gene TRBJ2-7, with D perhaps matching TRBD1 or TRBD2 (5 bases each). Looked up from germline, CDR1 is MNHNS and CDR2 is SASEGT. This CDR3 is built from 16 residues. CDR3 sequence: CASRETRGAGAYEQYF. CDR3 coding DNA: TGTGCCAGCAGGGAGACGAGGGGCGCTGGGGCCTACGAACAGTACTTC.